Listed here is a single T cell receptor beta chain. Treatment described: 19 received Ad26.COV2.S at low or high dose, single or two shots; roughly five received placebo; per-sample allocation not given. The samples were gathered on day 63 after the first injection of vaccine or placebo. This sample is drawn from a study of Ad26.COV2.S vaccination and SARS-CoV-2 variants. The CDR3 has 14 residues. The germline gives CDR1 KGHDR, CDR2 SFDVKD. With 4 bases removed from V and 4 bases from J, the gap between germline ends came to 10 bases. The method was immunoSEQ multiplex PCR; TCRdb's version includes in-frame clones alone and lacks a portion of them. The sample yields roughly 680,000 clones, around 92% seen once.

The chain carries TRBV24-1 and TRBJ2-1; no clear D. The clonotype originates from a person between 18 and 60 years old who received the Ad26.COV2.S COVID-19 vaccine or a placebo. The material sequenced was peripheral blood, taken in a trial of Ad26.COV2.S vaccine versus placebo. CDR3 in amino acids: CATSDSGPYNEQFF. The CDR3 bases are TGTGCCACCAGTGACAGTGGACCGTACAATGAGCAGTTCTTC.